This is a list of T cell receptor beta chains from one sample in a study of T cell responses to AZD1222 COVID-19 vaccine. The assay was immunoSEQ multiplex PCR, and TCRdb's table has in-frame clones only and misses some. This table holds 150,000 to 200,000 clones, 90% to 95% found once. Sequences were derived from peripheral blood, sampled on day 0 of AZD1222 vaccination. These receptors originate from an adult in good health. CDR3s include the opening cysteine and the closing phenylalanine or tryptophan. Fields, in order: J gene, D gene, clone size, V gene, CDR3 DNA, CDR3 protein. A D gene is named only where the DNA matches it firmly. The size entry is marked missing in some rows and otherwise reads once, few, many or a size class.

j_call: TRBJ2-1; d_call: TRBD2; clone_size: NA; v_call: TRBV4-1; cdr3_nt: TGCGCCAGCAGCCAAGAATCTAGCGGGAGTGGCTATGAGCAGTTCTTC; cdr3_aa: CASSQESSGSGYEQFF
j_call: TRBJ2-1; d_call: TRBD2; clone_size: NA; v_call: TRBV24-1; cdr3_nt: TGTGCCACCAGTGATAATAGCGGGAGGGTCTCCTACAATGAGCAGTTCTTC; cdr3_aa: CATSDNSGRVSYNEQFF
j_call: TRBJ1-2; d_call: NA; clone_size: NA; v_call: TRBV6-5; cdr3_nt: TGTGCCAGTCGAGCACCTATGGGTGGCTACACCTTC; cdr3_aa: CASRAPMGGYTF
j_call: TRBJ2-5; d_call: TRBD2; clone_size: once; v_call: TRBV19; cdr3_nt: TGTGCCAGTAGTATAAGCGGGGGAGAGACCCAGTACTTC; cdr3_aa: CASSISGGETQYF
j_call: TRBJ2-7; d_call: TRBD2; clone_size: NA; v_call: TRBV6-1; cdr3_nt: TGTGCCAGCAGTGATTCAGGGTGGCGGGAGTTTTTTTCCGAGCAGTACTTC; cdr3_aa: CASSDSGWREFFSEQYF
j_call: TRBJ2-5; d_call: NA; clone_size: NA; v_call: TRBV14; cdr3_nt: TGTGCCAGCAGCCAAGAAATAGGTTCGGGGGAGACCCAGTACTTC; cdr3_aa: CASSQEIGSGETQYF
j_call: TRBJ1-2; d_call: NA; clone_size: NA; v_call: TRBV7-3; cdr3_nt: TGTGCCAGCAGCTCCGAACAGGGAAGAGGCTACACCTTC; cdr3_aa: CASSSEQGRGYTF
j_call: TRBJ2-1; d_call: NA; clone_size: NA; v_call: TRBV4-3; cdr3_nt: TGCGCCAGCAGCCAAGGGGGAGGGGGCAATGAGCAGTTCTTC; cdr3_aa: CASSQGGGGNEQFF
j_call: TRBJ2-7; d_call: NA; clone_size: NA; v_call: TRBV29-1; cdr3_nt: TGCAGCGTTGAAGGCAGGGGCCACGAGCAGTACTTC; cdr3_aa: CSVEGRGHEQYF
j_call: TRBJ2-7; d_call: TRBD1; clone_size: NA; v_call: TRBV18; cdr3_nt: TGTGCCAGCTCACCAGGGACAGGGTCCTACGAGCAGTACTTC; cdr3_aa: CASSPGTGSYEQYF
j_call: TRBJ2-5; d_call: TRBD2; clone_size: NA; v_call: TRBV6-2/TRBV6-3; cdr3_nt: TGTGCCAGCAGTAGCAGACTAGCGGGAGTGGGGCAAGAGACCCAGTACTTC; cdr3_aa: CASSSRLAGVGQETQYF
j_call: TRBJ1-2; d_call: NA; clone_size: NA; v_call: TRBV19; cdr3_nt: TGTGCCAGTAGTATAGGAACAGACTATGGCTACACCTTC; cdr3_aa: CASSIGTDYGYTF
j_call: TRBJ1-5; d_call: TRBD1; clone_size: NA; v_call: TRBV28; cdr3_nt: TGTGCCAGCAGCTCCCGACAGGGAAATCAGCCCCAGCATTTT; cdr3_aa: CASSSRQGNQPQHF
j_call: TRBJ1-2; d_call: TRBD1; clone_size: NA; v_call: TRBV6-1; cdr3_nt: TGTGCCAGCAACAACAGGGGAGGAGGGTATGGCTACACCTTC; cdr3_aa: CASNNRGGGYGYTF
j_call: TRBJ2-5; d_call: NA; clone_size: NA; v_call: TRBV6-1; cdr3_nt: TGTGCCAGCAGTGAATTTGCGCAGTTCCAAGAGACCCAGTACTTC; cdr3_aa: CASSEFAQFQETQYF
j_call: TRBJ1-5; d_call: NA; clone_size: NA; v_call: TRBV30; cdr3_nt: TGTGCCTGGAGCGTCGGGAGGGTTAGCAATCAGCCCCAGCATTTT; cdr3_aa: CAWSVGRVSNQPQHF
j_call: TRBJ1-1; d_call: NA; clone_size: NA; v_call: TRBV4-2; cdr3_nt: TGTGCCAGCAGCCCGACAGAGCCGATGAACACTGAAGCTTTCTTT; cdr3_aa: CASSPTEPMNTEAFF
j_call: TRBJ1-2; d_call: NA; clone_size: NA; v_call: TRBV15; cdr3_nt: TGTGCCACCAGCAGAGTACAATCCGATGGCTACACCTTC; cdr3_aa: CATSRVQSDGYTF
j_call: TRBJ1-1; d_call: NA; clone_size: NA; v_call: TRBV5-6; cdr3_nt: TGTGCCAGCAGCGTACACACTGAAGCTTTCTTT; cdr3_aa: CASSVHTEAFF
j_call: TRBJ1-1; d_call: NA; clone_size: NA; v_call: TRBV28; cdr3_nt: TGTGCCAGCAGTCGAGAGAACACTGAAGCTTTCTTT; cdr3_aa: CASSRENTEAFF
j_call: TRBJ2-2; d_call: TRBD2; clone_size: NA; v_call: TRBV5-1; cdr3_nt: TGCGCCAGCTCTCCCGCGGGAGGGCGTGGGGAGCTGTTTTTT; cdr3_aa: CASSPAGGRGELFF
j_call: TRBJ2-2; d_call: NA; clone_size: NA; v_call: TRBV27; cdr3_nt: TGTGCCAGCAGTTCCCCCCCCTGGCAGGTTCGAGGCACCGGGGAGCTGTTTTTT; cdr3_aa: CASSSPPWQVRGTGELFF
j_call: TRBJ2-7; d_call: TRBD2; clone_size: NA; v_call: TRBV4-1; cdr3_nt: TGCGCCAGCAGCCAAGTTTTAAGCGGGAGGGCCCTCATGTACTTC; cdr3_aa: CASSQVLSGRALMYF
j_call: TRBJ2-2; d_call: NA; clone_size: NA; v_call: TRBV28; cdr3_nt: TGTGCCAGCAGCCCCGGGGGTAGGAGCACCGGGGAGCTGTTTTTT; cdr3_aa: CASSPGGRSTGELFF
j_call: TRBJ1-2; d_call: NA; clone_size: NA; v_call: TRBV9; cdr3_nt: TGTGCCAGCAGCGTAGGAGGGGTTGGCTACACCTTC; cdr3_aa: CASSVGGVGYTF
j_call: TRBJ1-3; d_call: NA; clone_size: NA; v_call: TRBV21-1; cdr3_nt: TGTGCCAGCAGCAGAGGGCGGGATCACCCCGGAAACACCATATATTTT; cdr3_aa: CASSRGRDHPGNTIYF
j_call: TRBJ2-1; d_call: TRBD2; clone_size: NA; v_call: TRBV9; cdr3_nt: TGTGCCAGCAGCGTAGTACTAGCGGGAGGCACAAGCTCCTACAATGAGCAGTTCTTC; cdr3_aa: CASSVVLAGGTSSYNEQFF
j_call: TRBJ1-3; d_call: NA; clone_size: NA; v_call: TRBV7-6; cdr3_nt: TGTGCCAGCAGCTTATTGGGTAGTACGGGGGCCTCTGGAAACACCATATATTTT; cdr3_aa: CASSLLGSTGASGNTIYF
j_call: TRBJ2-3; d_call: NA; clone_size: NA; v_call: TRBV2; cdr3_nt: TGTGCCAGCAGTGAACAAGTTTTTAGCACAGATACGCAGTATTTT; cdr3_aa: CASSEQVFSTDTQYF
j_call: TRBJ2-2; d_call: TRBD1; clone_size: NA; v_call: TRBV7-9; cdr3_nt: TGTGCCAGCAGCCATCAGGGGGCCTCCACCGGGGAGCTGTTTTTT; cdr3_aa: CASSHQGASTGELFF
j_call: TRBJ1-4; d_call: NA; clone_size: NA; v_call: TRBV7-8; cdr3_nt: TGTGCCAGCAGCATTGACAGGCGTGAAAAACTGTTTTTT; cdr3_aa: CASSIDRREKLFF
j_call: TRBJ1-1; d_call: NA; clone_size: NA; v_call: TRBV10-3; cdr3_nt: TGTGCCATCACCTTCCACACTAACACTGAAGCTTTCTTT; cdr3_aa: CAITFHTNTEAFF
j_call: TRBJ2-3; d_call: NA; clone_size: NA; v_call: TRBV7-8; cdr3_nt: TGTGCCAGCAGCTTAGAACCAGGGGCAGATACGCAGTATTTT; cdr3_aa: CASSLEPGADTQYF
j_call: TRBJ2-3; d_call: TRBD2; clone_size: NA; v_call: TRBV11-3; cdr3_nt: TGTGCCAGCAGCTTAGAGGGACTACTTACTAGCGGGGAATCCGTTAATACGCAGTATTTT; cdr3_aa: CASSLEGLLTSGESVNTQYF
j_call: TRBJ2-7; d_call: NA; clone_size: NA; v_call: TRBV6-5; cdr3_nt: TGTGCCAGCACGGCGGGACCCTACGAGCAGTACTTC; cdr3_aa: CASTAGPYEQYF
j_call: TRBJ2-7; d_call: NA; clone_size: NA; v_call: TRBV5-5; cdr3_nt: TGTGCCAGCAGCTCCCGGGGGTCGGGCTACGAGCAGTACTTC; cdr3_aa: CASSSRGSGYEQYF
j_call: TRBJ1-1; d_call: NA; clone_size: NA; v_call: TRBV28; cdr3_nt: TGTGCCAGCAGTTTAGGGGGGCGCGGCACTGAAGCTTTCTTT; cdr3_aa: CASSLGGRGTEAFF
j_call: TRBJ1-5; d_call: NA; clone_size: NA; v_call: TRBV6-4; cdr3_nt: TGTGCCATCCCGGGACGACAGTCCAATCAGCCCCAGCATTTT; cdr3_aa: CAIPGRQSNQPQHF
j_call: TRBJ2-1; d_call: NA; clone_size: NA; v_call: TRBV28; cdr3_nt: TGTGCCAGCAGTTCCCCTGCGGGACAAGGAGTCAATGAGCAGTTCTTC; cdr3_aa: CASSSPAGQGVNEQFF
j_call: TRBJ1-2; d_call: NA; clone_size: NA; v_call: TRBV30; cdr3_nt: TGTGCCTGGAGGCCAGACAGCAATTATGGCTACACCTTC; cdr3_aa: CAWRPDSNYGYTF
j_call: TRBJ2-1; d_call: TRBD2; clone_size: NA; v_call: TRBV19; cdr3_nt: TGTGCCACCCGACGCGGACTAGCGGGAACTGGCGAGCAGTTCTTC; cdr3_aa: CATRRGLAGTGEQFF
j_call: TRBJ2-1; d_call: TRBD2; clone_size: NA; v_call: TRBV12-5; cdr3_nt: TGTGCTAGTGGTACCGAGACTAGCGGGAGAACCGGCTACAATGAGCAGTTCTTC; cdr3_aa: CASGTETSGRTGYNEQFF
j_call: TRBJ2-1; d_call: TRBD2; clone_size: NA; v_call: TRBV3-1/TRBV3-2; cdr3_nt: TGTGCCAGCAGTCAAAGAAGACTAGCGGGAGGGCACAATGAGCAGTTCTTC; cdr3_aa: CASSQRRLAGGHNEQFF
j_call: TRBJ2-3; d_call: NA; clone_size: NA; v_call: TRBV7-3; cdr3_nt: TGTGCCAGCAGCTTTTTAGGTTCAGATACGCAGTATTTT; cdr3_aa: CASSFLGSDTQYF
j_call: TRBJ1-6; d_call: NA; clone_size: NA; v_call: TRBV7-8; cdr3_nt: TGTGCCAGCAGCTTAGATCTTGGGGCCAATTCACCCCTCCACTTT; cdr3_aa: CASSLDLGANSPLHF
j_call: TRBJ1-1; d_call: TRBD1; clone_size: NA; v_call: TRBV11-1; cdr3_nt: TGTGCCAGCAGTTCGGGACAGGGGGCTACTGAAGCTTTCTTT; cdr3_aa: CASSSGQGATEAFF
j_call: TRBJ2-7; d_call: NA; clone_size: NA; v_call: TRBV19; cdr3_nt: TGTGCCAGTAGTCCAAGGGCACCTCCGTTGAGCTCCTACGAGCAGTACTTC; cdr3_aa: CASSPRAPPLSSYEQYF
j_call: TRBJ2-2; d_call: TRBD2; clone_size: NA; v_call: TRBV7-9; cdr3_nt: TGTGCCAGCAGCCGTTTGGCGGGAGAATCCGGGGAGCTGTTTTTT; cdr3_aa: CASSRLAGESGELFF
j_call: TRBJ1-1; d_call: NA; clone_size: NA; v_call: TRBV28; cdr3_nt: TGTGCCAGCAGTGCATCAGGGGCGCGGACTGAAGCTTTCTTT; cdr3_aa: CASSASGARTEAFF
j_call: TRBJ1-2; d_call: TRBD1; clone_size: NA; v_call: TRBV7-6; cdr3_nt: TGTGCCAGCAGCCCACAGGGGTCCTATGGCTACACCTTC; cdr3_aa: CASSPQGSYGYTF
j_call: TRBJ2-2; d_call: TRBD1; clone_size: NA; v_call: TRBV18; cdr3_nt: TGTGCCAGCTCACGGGACAGGGTCGTTACCACCGGGGAGCTGTTTTTT; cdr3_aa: CASSRDRVVTTGELFF
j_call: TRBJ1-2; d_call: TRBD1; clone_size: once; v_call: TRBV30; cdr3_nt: TGTGCCTGGAGACTCAAGGGGGCAGGGACAGGCAATGGCTACACCTTC; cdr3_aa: CAWRLKGAGTGNGYTF
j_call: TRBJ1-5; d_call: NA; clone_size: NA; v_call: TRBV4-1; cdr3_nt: TGCGCCAGCAGCCAAGGAAGTGCAGGCAATCAGCCCCAGCATTTT; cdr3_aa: CASSQGSAGNQPQHF
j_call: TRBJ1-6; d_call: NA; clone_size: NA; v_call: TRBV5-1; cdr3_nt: TGCGCCAGCAGCTTGAACGACTTTCACGATAATTCACCCCTCCACTTT; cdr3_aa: CASSLNDFHDNSPLHF
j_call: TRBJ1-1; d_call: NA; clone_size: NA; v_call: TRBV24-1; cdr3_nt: TGTGCCACCAGTGGTTGGGAGGGCACTGAAGCTTTCTTT; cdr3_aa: CATSGWEGTEAFF